These T cell receptor beta chains were read from a single sample in a study of graft-versus-host responses after intestinal transplantation. The method was immunoSEQ multiplex PCR; TCRdb's version includes in-frame clones alone and lacks a portion of them. Seen here are about 90,000 clones, 88% observed once, and the top ten hold about 0.27%. The antigens of these receptors remain unknown. Material: unstimulated CD4+ T cells sorted from spleen or lymph node cells, obtained before transplant. Receptors originate from a human donor who was the organ donor for an intestinal transplant. The CDR3 runs from the conserved cysteine through the conserved F or W. The D gene is left open where the match is weak. Rows give clone size only sometimes, using once, few, many, or a class for an expanded clone.

TRBV5-6,once,TRBJ2-2,TRBD1,CASTLRGQVNTGELFF,TGTGCCAGCACCCTGAGGGGACAGGTGAACACCGGGGAGCTGTTTTTT
TRBV15,NA,TRBJ2-1,TRBD2,CATSRLAGTHRNEQFF,TGTGCCACCAGCAGACTAGCGGGGACGCATAGGAATGAGCAGTTCTTC
TRBV11-2,NA,TRBJ2-7,NA,CASSWAGWTHEQYF,TGTGCCAGCAGCTGGGCGGGATGGACTCACGAGCAGTACTTC
TRBV4-2,NA,TRBJ2-6,TRBD2,CASSQDLAGSSGANVLTF,TGTGCCAGCAGCCAAGATCTAGCGGGCTCCTCTGGGGCCAACGTCCTGACTTTC
TRBV11-3,NA,TRBJ2-1,NA,CASSLADLAIEQFF,TGTGCCAGCAGCTTAGCAGATCTAGCGATTGAGCAGTTCTTC
TRBV28,NA,TRBJ1-5,TRBD1,CASSGGQGAHQPQHF,TGTGCCAGCAGTGGGGGACAGGGGGCTCATCAGCCCCAGCATTTT
TRBV5-6,NA,TRBJ2-3,NA,CASSSDFFYTDTQYF,TGTGCCAGCAGCTCGGACTTCTTTTACACAGATACGCAGTATTTT
TRBV5-1,NA,TRBJ2-2,TRBD1,CASSLARQGAGGTGELFF,TGCGCCAGCAGCTTGGCACGCCAGGGGGCAGGAGGTACCGGGGAGCTGTTTTTT
TRBV18,NA,TRBJ2-3,NA,CASSNGGTDTQYF,TGTGCCAGCTCAAACGGGGGCACAGATACGCAGTATTTT
TRBV2,NA,TRBJ1-3,NA,CASSVGQGNTIYF,TGTGCCAGCAGTGTTGGGCAGGGGAACACCATATATTTT
TRBV7-2,NA,TRBJ2-3,NA,CASSLVTGMGNTQYF,TGTGCCAGCAGCTTAGTAACCGGGATGGGAAATACGCAGTATTTT
TRBV29-1,NA,TRBJ2-2,NA,CSVYMNTGELFF,TGCAGCGTTTATATGAACACCGGGGAGCTGTTTTTT
TRBV2,NA,TRBJ2-3,TRBD1,CASSSDRGPQDF,TGTGCCAGCAGCTCCGACAGGGGTCCTCAGGATTTT
TRBV6-1,NA,TRBJ2-7,TRBD1,CAGRSPQGASGEQYF,TGTGCCGGCCGGAGCCCACAGGGGGCGAGCGGCGAGCAGTACTTC
TRBV28,NA,TRBJ1-5,NA,CASSFGLRPGGQPQHF,TGTGCCAGCAGTTTTGGACTCCGCCCCGGGGGTCAGCCCCAGCATTTT
TRBV27,NA,TRBJ1-1,TRBD1,CAGGGRRGQMNTEAFF,TGTGCCGGCGGGGGGCGGAGGGGGCAAATGAACACTGAAGCTTTCTTT
TRBV11-2,NA,TRBJ2-7,TRBD2,CASSPGLAFYEQYF,TGTGCCAGCAGCCCGGGACTAGCATTCTACGAGCAGTACTTC
TRBV9,NA,TRBJ2-5,TRBD2,CASSLGGEGTETQYF,TGTGCCAGCTCACTGGGGGGGGAGGGTACCGAGACCCAGTACTTC
TRBV7-7,NA,TRBJ1-1,NA,CASSRYQGIGAEAFF,TGTGCTAGCAGCCGATATCAGGGCATTGGGGCTGAAGCTTTCTTT
TRBV14,NA,TRBJ1-1,NA,CASSPGLRAQAFF,TGTGCCAGCAGCCCAGGACTCCGGGCGCAGGCTTTCTTT
TRBV6-1,NA,TRBJ2-5,TRBD2,CASSFSFREAQYF,TGTGCCAGCAGTTTCTCTTTTCGGGAGGCCCAGTACTTC
TRBV28,NA,TRBJ1-2,TRBD1,CASSLSRTGVGGYTF,TGTGCCAGCAGCCTTTCTAGGACAGGGGTGGGTGGCTACACCTTC
TRBV19,NA,TRBJ1-2,NA,CASSINDAASRGYTF,TGTGCCAGTAGTATCAATGACGCCGCCTCTAGGGGCTACACCTTC
TRBV14,once,TRBJ2-5,TRBD2,CASSLAGGPGTQYF,TGTGCCAGCAGCCTAGCGGGGGGGCCGGGGACCCAGTACTTC
TRBV28,few,TRBJ2-5,TRBD2,CASSLPRRAGDGETQYF,TGTGCCAGCAGTTTGCCCCGCCGCGCGGGGGACGGGGAGACCCAGTACTTC
TRBV30,NA,TRBJ2-7,TRBD1,CAWSRGQPSSYEQYF,TGTGCCTGGAGTAGGGGACAGCCCAGCTCCTACGAGCAGTACTTC
TRBV6-5,NA,TRBJ1-2,TRBD1,CASSYLSGQNNYGYTF,TGTGCCAGCAGTTATCTTTCGGGACAGAACAACTATGGCTACACCTTC
TRBV2,NA,TRBJ1-1,TRBD1,CASSEQGGNTEAFF,TGTGCCAGCAGTGAGCAGGGGGGGAACACTGAAGCTTTCTTT
TRBV28,NA,TRBJ1-4,TRBD1,CASSFGTGGEKLFF,TGTGCCAGCAGTTTTGGGACAGGAGGGGAAAAACTGTTTTTT
TRBV5-1,NA,TRBJ2-2,NA,CASSFGSGELFF,TGCGCCAGCAGTTTCGGGTCCGGGGAGCTGTTTTTT
TRBV13,NA,TRBJ1-1,NA,CASSSVNTEAFF,TGTGCCAGCAGCTCAGTGAACACTGAAGCTTTCTTT
TRBV7-2,few,TRBJ2-1,TRBD2,CASSLGRGMVGNEQFF,TGTGCCAGCAGCTTAGGGCGGGGGATGGTTGGCAATGAGCAGTTCTTC
TRBV4-2,NA,TRBJ1-2,TRBD1,CASRGDSGQGAYYGYTF,TGTGCCAGCAGAGGGGATTCCGGACAGGGGGCCTACTATGGCTACACCTTC
TRBV6-5,NA,TRBJ1-5,TRBD1,CASSLRGHQPQHF,TGTGCCAGCAGTTTGAGGGGGCATCAGCCCCAGCATTTT
TRBV7-2,NA,TRBJ1-6,TRBD1,CASSRHGTGLLHF,TGTGCCAGCAGCCGCCATGGGACAGGGCTCCTCCACTTT
TRBV4-2,NA,TRBJ2-2,TRBD1,CASSPRRTGGEVDGELFF,TGTGCCAGCAGCCCGCGTAGGACAGGGGGCGAAGTGGACGGGGAGCTGTTTTTT
TRBV5-1,few,TRBJ1-2,NA,CASSLGQGTGYTF,TGCGCCAGCAGCTTGGGGCAGGGAACTGGCTACACCTTC
TRBV9,NA,TRBJ2-1,TRBD2,CASSVTGTSGHEQFF,TGTGCCAGCAGCGTGACCGGGACTAGCGGCCATGAGCAGTTCTTC
TRBV19,NA,TRBJ2-5,TRBD1,CASRERGLETQYF,TGTGCCAGTAGAGAGAGGGGGCTTGAGACCCAGTACTTC
TRBV9,NA,TRBJ2-3,NA,CASSFRQITDTQYF,TGTGCCAGCAGTTTCCGACAGATCACAGATACGCAGTATTTT
TRBV5-6,NA,TRBJ2-1,TRBD2,CASSGLLAGGNLEQFF,TGTGCCAGCAGCGGTCTACTAGCGGGGGGAAACCTTGAGCAGTTCTTC
TRBV28,NA,TRBJ2-7,TRBD1,CASSAPGQATYEQYF,TGTGCCAGCAGTGCACCGGGACAGGCTACCTACGAGCAGTACTTC
TRBV5-1,NA,TRBJ1-1,NA,CASSVFSETEAFF,TGCGCCAGCAGCGTATTCTCCGAGACTGAAGCTTTCTTT
TRBV6-5,NA,TRBJ2-7,NA,CASSIRTSLLREQYF,TGTGCCAGCTCCATCCGGACATCCTTACTGCGAGAGCAGTACTTC
TRBV7-2,NA,TRBJ2-2,NA,CASSRKGGAGELFF,TGTGCCAGCAGCCGGAAAGGGGGAGCCGGGGAGCTGTTTTTT
TRBV5-1,NA,TRBJ2-7,NA,CASSLNGGSYEQYF,TGCGCCAGCAGCTTGAACGGGGGCTCCTACGAGCAGTACTTC
TRBV19,NA,TRBJ2-7,TRBD1,CASSDRDQSYEQYF,TGTGCCAGTAGTGACAGGGACCAATCCTACGAGCAGTACTTC
TRBV4-1,NA,TRBJ2-5,TRBD2,CASSQPSGVRETQYF,TGCGCCAGCAGCCAGCCTAGCGGGGTCAGGGAGACCCAGTACTTC
TRBV5-1,NA,TRBJ2-1,NA,CASTLGVGGDNEQFF,TGCGCCAGCACCCTTGGAGTAGGAGGAGACAATGAGCAGTTCTTC
TRBV11-2,NA,TRBJ2-7,NA,CASRPGVGEWNLEQYF,TGTGCCAGCAGGCCAGGGGTAGGGGAGTGGAATCTCGAGCAGTACTTC
TRBV19,few,TRBJ2-3,TRBD2,CASSIWRGGPDTQYF,TGTGCCAGTAGTATCTGGCGGGGGGGGCCAGATACGCAGTATTTT